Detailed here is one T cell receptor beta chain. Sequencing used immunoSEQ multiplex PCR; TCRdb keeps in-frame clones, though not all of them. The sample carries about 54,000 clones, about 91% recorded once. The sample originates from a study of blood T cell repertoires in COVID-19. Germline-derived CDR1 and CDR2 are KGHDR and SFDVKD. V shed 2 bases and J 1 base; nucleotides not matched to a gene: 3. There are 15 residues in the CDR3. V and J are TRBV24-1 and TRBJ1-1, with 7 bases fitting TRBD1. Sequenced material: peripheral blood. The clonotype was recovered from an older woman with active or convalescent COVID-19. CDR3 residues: CATSDSDRANTEAFF. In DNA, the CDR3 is TGTGCCACCAGTGATTCAGACAGGGCGAACACTGAAGCTTTCTTT.